The rows below give T cell receptor beta chains drawn from one sample of a study of blood T cells in healthy people across ages. TCRdb re-derived calls from the 5' RACE reads in MiXCR, one entry per CDR3 protein. The sample comprises 1.5 million or so distinct CDR3 sequences, 42% of which are singletons, and around 8% rests with the top ten. The sequencing input was blood. All receptors come from a woman in her late teens or twenties in good health. The CDR3 runs from the conserved cysteine through the conserved F or W. D genes are given only for firm matches. Where a row states a size, it is once, few, many or the class of an expanded clone; other rows omit it.

D gene | CDR3 length | J gene | clone size | V gene | CDR3 protein | CDR3 DNA
NA | 13 | TRBJ1-1 | NA | TRBV6-1 | CASTVQGSTEAFF | TGTGCCAGCACAGTTCAGGGGAGCACTGAAGCTTTCTTT
TRBD2 | 16 | TRBJ2-1 | NA | TRBV28 | CASIFRTSGVNNEQFF | TGTGCCAGCATTTTTCGGACCAGCGGGGTTAACAATGAGCAGTTCTTC
NA | 15 | TRBJ2-1 | few | TRBV7-9 | CASSATTGENNEQFF | TGTGCCAGCAGCGCAACTACCGGGGAAAACAATGAGCAGTTCTTC
TRBD2 | 15 | TRBJ2-3 | NA | TRBV5-1 | CASGRRTSGTDTQYF | TGCGCCAGCGGACGGAGGACTAGCGGCACAGATACGCAGTATTTT
TRBD1 | 15 | TRBJ2-1 | few | TRBV5-1 | CASSLQTGIGDEQFF | TGCGCCAGCAGCTTGCAGACAGGGATAGGCGATGAGCAGTTCTTC
TRBD1 | 15 | TRBJ2-5 | NA | TRBV19 | CASSIVTGQQETQYF | TGTGCCAGTAGTATCGTCACGGGACAGCAAGAGACCCAGTACTTC
NA | 13 | TRBJ2-1 | NA | TRBV20-1 | CSAPQQGGETQFF | TGCAGTGCTCCCCAACAGGGAGGAGAGACCCAGTTCTTC
NA | 12 | TRBJ2-7 | NA | TRBV5-1 | CASSLYRDEQYF | TGCGCCAGCAGCTTGTACAGGGACGAGCAGTACTTC
NA | 16 | TRBJ2-3 | NA | TRBV3-1 | CASSQVEGGDRDTQYF | TGTGCCAGCAGCCAAGTCGAAGGAGGCGACAGAGATACGCAGTATTTT
TRBD2 | 14 | TRBJ2-3 | NA | TRBV29-1 | CSVDVAGGQGTQYF | TGCAGCGTTGATGTAGCGGGAGGTCAGGGTACGCAGTATTTT
TRBD2 | 15 | TRBJ2-1 | NA | TRBV11-2 | CASSWVAGPYHEQFF | TGTGCCAGCAGCTGGGTAGCGGGTCCCTACCATGAGCAGTTCTTC
TRBD2 | 17 | TRBJ2-3 | NA | TRBV18 | CASSPTTSGRRADTQYF | TGTGCCAGCTCACCAACGACCAGCGGGAGGCGGGCAGATACGCAGTATTTT
TRBD2 | 17 | TRBJ2-5 | NA | TRBV9 | CASSARWTSGDQETQYF | TGTGCCAGCAGCGCGCGATGGACTAGCGGGGACCAAGAGACCCAGTACTTC
TRBD1 | 15 | TRBJ1-1 | once | TRBV28 | CASSGTGVTDTEAFF | TGTGCCAGCAGTGGGACAGGGGTCACTGACACTGAAGCTTTCTTT
TRBD1 | 15 | TRBJ1-2 | NA | TRBV7-9 | CASSDPGTGGYGYTF | TGTGCCAGCAGCGACCCCGGGACAGGGGGTTATGGCTACACCTTC